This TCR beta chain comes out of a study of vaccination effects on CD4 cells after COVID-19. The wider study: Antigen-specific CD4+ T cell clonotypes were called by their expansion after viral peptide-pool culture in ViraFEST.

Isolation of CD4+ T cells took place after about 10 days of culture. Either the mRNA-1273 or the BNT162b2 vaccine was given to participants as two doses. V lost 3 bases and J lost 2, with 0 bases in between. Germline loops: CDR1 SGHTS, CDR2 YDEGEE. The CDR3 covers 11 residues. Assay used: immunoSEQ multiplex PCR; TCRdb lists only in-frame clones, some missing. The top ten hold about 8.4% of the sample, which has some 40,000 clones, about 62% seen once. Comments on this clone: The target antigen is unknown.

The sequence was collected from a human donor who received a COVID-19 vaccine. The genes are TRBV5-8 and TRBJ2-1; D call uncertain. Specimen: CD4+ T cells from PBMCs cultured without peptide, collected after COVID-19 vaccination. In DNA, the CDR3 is TGTGCCAGCAGCTCCTACAATGAGCAGTTCTTC. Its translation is CASSSYNEQFF.